The 18 T cell receptor beta chains reported below all come from one sample, sequenced in a study of identical twins. One entry per CDR3 protein results from TCRdb running MiXCR on the 5' RACE reads. The table includes a few hundred thousand distinct CDR3 sequences, 20% to 30% detected once. Separately, the same data were catalogued under a study of T cells expressing NK-cell markers.

Material for sequencing was CD4+ T cells sorted from blood. The receptors here all came from a woman between 18 and 29 years old in good health.

This clonotype was seen only a few times. This chain uses TRBV6-5 with TRBJ1-2; tentative D call: TRBD1 (5 bases). Germline V CDR1 and CDR2: MNHEY, SVGAGI. This CDR3 comprises 14 residues. V was shortened by 2 bases and J by 4 bases, with 11 bases between the two germline ends. CDR3 nucleotide sequence: TGTGCCAGCAGTTACGATAGGGGCCTCTATGGCTACACCTTC. Protein sequence: CASSYDRGLYGYTF.

This clonotype was seen only a few times. The rearrangement joins TRBV15 to TRBJ2-7; TRBD1 matches at 7 bases. The germline V gene has CDR1 LNHNV and CDR2 YYDKDF (reference sequence). The CDR3 loop spans 15 amino acids. Losses at the gene ends were 4 bases for V and 4 bases for J; bases not matched to a gene: 10. The CDR3: CATSTRQGPRYEQYF. CDR3 coding DNA: TGTGCCACCAGCACCAGACAGGGTCCAAGGTACGAGCAGTACTTC.

The table lists this clonotype with a few counts. The chain carries TRBV5-5 and TRBJ2-1, with 7 bases that match TRBD2. Trimming at V came to 6 bases and at J to 2 bases, leaving 8 bases not matched to a gene. The CDR3 is 15 residues long. Germline V gene lookup returns CDR1 SGHKS and CDR2 YYEKEE (reference sequence). DNA of the CDR3: TGTGCCAGCACAAGGGAAGGGACTACCTACAATGAGCAGTTCTTC. Translating it yields CASTREGTTYNEQFF.

In its sample, this clonotype was seen a few times. The chain couples TRBV29-1 to TRBJ2-5, with a tentative D call TRBD2 (5 bases). V was trimmed by 6 bases and J by 1 base, leaving 12 bases between them. The germline CDR1 and CDR2 sequences are SQVTM and ANQGSEA. The CDR3 is 13 amino acids. CDR3: CSVAPSGQETQYF. Written as DNA, the CDR3 is TGCAGCGTGGCCCCCAGCGGCCAAGAGACCCAGTACTTC.

The chain links TRBV12-3 or TRBV12-4 to TRBJ1-4; D is possibly TRBD1 (6 bases). Trimming pared 2 bases from V and 13 bases from J, leaving 11 bases between. There are 12 residues in the CDR3. The CDR3 sequence is CASSLRQARLFF. The CDR3 DNA is TGTGCCAGCAGTTTAAGACAGGCCCGACTGTTTTTT.

This clonotype has a handful of counts. The CDR3 bases are TGTGCCAGCAGTGGCGGACACGAGCAGTACTTC. It yields the protein CASSGGHEQYF. This sequence joins TRBV12-3 or TRBV12-4 and TRBJ2-7; D not resolved. The CDR3 loop spans 11 amino acids. V lost 5 bases and J 5 bases, leaving 7 bases between the germline ends.

CDR3 amino acids: CASSLVGISYNEQFF. The CDR3 DNA follows: TGCGCCAGCAGCTTGGTGGGGATCTCCTACAATGAGCAGTTCTTC. The chain carries TRBV5-1 and TRBJ2-1; D is unresolved. The CDR3 has 15 residues. Trimming shortened V by 0 bases and J by 0 bases, and 7 bases separated the two germline ends. Germline V gene lookup returns CDR1 SGHRS and CDR2 YFSETQ.

In its sample, this clonotype was seen a few times. The chain couples TRBV18 to TRBJ2-2, with D maybe TRBD2 (5 bases). V lost 3 bases to trimming and J lost 7 bases, with 15 bases between them. Germline loops: CDR1 KGHSH, CDR2 LQKENI. This CDR3 has 15 amino acids. The chain's CDR3 is CASSPGASQGGELFF. The CDR3 DNA follows: TGTGCCAGCTCACCGGGCGCTAGCCAAGGCGGGGAGCTGTTTTTT.

V gene TRBV6-1 combines with J gene TRBJ2-4; weak D call: TRBD1 (5 bases). V dropped 5 bases and J dropped 6 bases, with 14 bases sitting between them. CDR1 and CDR2 (germline): MNHNS, SASEGT. The CDR3 sequence is 14 residues long. CDR3 loop: CASSLSGRTNIQYF. DNA for the CDR3: TGTGCCAGCAGTCTCTCAGGGCGCACAAACATTCAGTACTTC.

This clonotype was observed at least ten times. This chain uses TRBV20-1 with TRBJ2-3, with TRBD2 matching over 13 bases. This CDR3 has 15 amino acids. Germline V lookup: CDR1 DFQATT, CDR2 SNEGSKA (reference sequence). V lost 6 bases, J lost 6 bases, and 9 bases stayed unmatched. This CDR3 is CSAQPVTSGRDTQYF. The CDR3 DNA follows: TGCAGTGCCCAACCCGTGACTAGCGGGAGGGATACGCAGTATTTT.

With respect to this clonotype: Mismatch with germline at one junction end may stem from a read error. The chain uses TRBV9 and TRBJ2-1; D assignment may be TRBD1 or TRBD2 (5 bases each). Germline values: CDR1 SGDLS, CDR2 YYNGEE. This CDR3 contains 15 residues. The CDR3 sequence is CASSVESVGPRVQFF. The CDR3 DNA sequence: TGTGCCAGTAGCGTAGAGAGCGTGGGGCCTAGGGTGCAGTTCTTC. The entire variable domain, with the rest obtained from reference TRBV9 and TRBJ2-1, is as follows: DSGVTQTPKHLITATGQRVTLRCSPRSGDLSVYWYQQSLDQGLQFLIQYYNGEERAKGNILERFSAQQFPDLHSELNLSSLELGDSALYFCASSVESVGPRVQFFGPGTRLTVL.

This chain connects TRBV20-1 to TRBJ2-1; tentatively, D is TRBD1 (5 bases). Germline V gene data show CDR1 as DFQATT and CDR2 as SNEGSKA (reference sequence). V was shortened by 3 bases and J by 4 bases, with 7 bases between the two germline ends. CDR3 size: 12 residues. CDR3 region: CSARTDYNEQFF. CDR3 sequence (DNA): TGCAGTGCTAGGACAGATTACAATGAGCAGTTCTTC.

This sequence joins TRBV2 and TRBJ2-4; TRBD2 is a possible D gene (6 bases). The CDR3 has 14 amino acids. Trimming cost V 6 bases and J 4 bases, with 13 bases left between them. The germline gives CDR1 SNHLY, CDR2 FYNNEI. The CDR3 is CASSNPRGKNIQYF. The CDR3 coding sequence is TGTGCCAGCAGCAACCCCCGGGGGAAAAACATTCAGTACTTC.

V usage is TRBV29-1 and J usage is TRBJ2-5; 8 bases match TRBD2. Germline values: CDR1 SQVTM, CDR2 ANQGSEA. The V and J ends lost 6 bases and 5 bases, in that order; junction bases with no gene match: 8. The CDR3 totals 13 residues. CDR3 sequence: CSVKRGGRETQYF. CDR3 nucleotides: TGCAGCGTCAAACGGGGGGGTAGGGAGACCCAGTACTTC.

The V gene is TRBV7-2, the J gene TRBJ2-1, with 8 positions matching TRBD1. Germline V gene data show CDR1 as SGHTA and CDR2 as FQGNSA. This CDR3 contains 16 residues. V was clipped by 2 bases and J by 5 bases; unmatched bases: 8. CDR3 DNA sequence: TGTGCCAGCAGCTTATCCCCCAGGACAGGGAACAATGAGCAGTTCTTC. It specifies CASSLSPRTGNNEQFF.

The chain carries TRBV29-1 and TRBJ1-1; D may be TRBD1 (5 bases). Germline-derived CDR1 and CDR2 are SQVTM and ANQGSEA. This CDR3 is built from 12 residues. Trimming left V 4 bases short and J 4 bases short, with 10 bases between. The CDR3 spells CSVVKGSTEAFF. The CDR3, as DNA: TGCAGCGTTGTTAAGGGGTCCACTGAAGCTTTCTTT.

The rearrangement uses TRBV12-3 or TRBV12-4 and TRBJ2-1, with 8 bases lining up with TRBD2. The ends lost 6 bases at V and 5 bases at J; junction bases unmatched: 9. This CDR3 is 15 amino acids long. CDR3 protein: CASSPLREANNEQFF. The CDR3 DNA follows: TGTGCCAGCAGCCCTTTGCGGGAGGCAAACAATGAGCAGTTCTTC.

This chain uses TRBV7-2 with TRBJ2-7; the D is unclear. Germline CDR1 is SGHTA and CDR2 is FQGNSA. Trimming removed 2 bases at V and 3 bases at J, with 5 bases between. This CDR3 is 12 amino acids long. The CDR3, as DNA: TGTGCCAGCAGCTTATTTTTCTACGAGCAGTACTTC. Protein: CASSLFFYEQYF.